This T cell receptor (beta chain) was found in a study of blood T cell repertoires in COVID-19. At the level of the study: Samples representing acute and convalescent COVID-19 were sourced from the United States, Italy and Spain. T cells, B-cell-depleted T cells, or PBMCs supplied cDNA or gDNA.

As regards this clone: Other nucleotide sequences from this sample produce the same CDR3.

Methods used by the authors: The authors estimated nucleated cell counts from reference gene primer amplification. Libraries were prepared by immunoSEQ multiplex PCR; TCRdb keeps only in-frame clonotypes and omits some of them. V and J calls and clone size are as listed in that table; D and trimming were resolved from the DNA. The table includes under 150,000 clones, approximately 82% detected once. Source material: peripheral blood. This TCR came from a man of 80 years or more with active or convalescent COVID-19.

In DNA, the CDR3 is TGTGCCAGCAGCCGCGGCAGCTCTGGAAACACCATATATTTT. Protein sequence: CASSRGSSGNTIYF. V gene TRBV3-1 (or the pseudogene TRBV3-2) combines with J gene TRBJ1-3; D uncertain. V was shortened by 4 bases and J by 0 bases, with 7 bases between the two germline ends. The CDR3 runs 14 residues. Germline CDR1 LGHDT, CDR2 YNNKEL (reference sequence).